Below are 8 T cell receptor beta chains sequenced from a single sample in a study of tumor-infiltrating lymphocytes in primary liver carcinoma. Synthesis of TCR beta cDNA was carried out from about 500 ng total RNA with a constant-region primer. Library construction for TCR beta comprised three nested multiplex PCR rounds performed with slightly modified ARM-PCR. Forward primers for TRBV1-TRBV30 and a C-beta reverse primer served the first two PCR rounds, at 10 cycles each. A single record per CDR3 protein comes from TCRdb applying MiXCR to the multiplex PCR reads. This table holds fewer than 400,000 distinct CDR3 sequences, 58% found once. Germline DNA was also extracted, with blood RNA taken from unsorted whole blood. Input material: peripheral blood. These receptors were collected from a woman between 25 and 40 years old with primary liver carcinoma and hepatitis B virus infection.

In the case of this clonotype: A much larger clonotype is one base distant, so this may be a read error. The V gene is TRBV4-2, the J gene TRBJ2-1; D may be TRBD1 or TRBD2 (5 bases each). CDR1 and CDR2 from the germline V gene are LGHNA and YNFKEQ. The V gene lost 4 bases and the J gene lost 9 bases, with 19 bases spanning the gap. The CDR3 contains 15 residues. Here the CDR3 reads CASSPARGDRGEQFF. CDR3 DNA sequence: TGTGCCAGCAGCCCAGCGAGAGGGGATAGGGGTGAGCAGTTCTTC.

There are a few counts of this clonotype. A much larger clone differs by one base, so this may be a read error. The J gene is TRBJ1-1, the V gene TRBV29-1, with D perhaps TRBD1 (5 bases). V lost 5 bases, J lost 4 bases, and 14 bases lay in between. This CDR3 is built from 13 residues. Germline CDR1 SQVTM, CDR2 ANQGSEA. The CDR3 reads CSVKGRGVTEAFF. The DNA for the CDR3 is TGCAGCGTTAAAGGGCGGGGGGTCACTGAAGCTTTCTTT.

This clonotype was detected a few times. V usage is TRBV29-1 and J usage is TRBJ2-5; no firm D call. Trimming removed 8 bases at V and 5 bases at J, with 9 bases between. The CDR3 consists of 10 residues. Germline assignment: CDR1 SQVTM and CDR2 ANQGSEA. CDR3 amino acids: CSHLGETQYF. For the CDR3, the DNA is TGCAGCCATCTCGGGGAGACCCAGTACTTC. The variable domain in full, with the rest retrieved from reference TRBV29-1 and TRBJ2-5, is SAVISQKPSRDICQRGTSLTIQCQVDSQVTMMFWYRQQPGQSLTLIATANQGSEATYESGFVIDKFPISRPNLTFSTLTVSNMSPEDSSIYLCSHLGETQYFGPGTRLLVL.

The chain couples TRBV12-3 or TRBV12-4 to TRBJ2-5; D might be TRBD1 (5 bases). Between the trimmed V and J ends, which lost 7 bases and 9 bases, there was a span of 18 bases. The CDR3 has 13 residues. The CDR3 nucleotides are TGTGCCAGCAACTTGGACCAGGGTACGGCCCAGTACTTC. It specifies CASNLDQGTAQYF.

Details on this clonotype: This may be a read error, as it is one base from a much larger clone. The chain couples TRBV5-5 to TRBJ2-1; tentative D call: TRBD2 (6 bases). CDR1 is SGHKS and CDR2 is YYEKEE in the germline V gene (reference sequence). The CDR3 covers 14 residues. Between the trimmed V and J ends, which lost 1 base and 8 bases, there was a span of 13 bases. The CDR3 loop is CASSLRLGRDEQFF. The CDR3, as DNA: TGTGCCAGCAGCTTGAGACTAGGAAGGGATGAGCAGTTCTTC.

A word on this clonotype: A read error may be the cause here, since a much bigger clone is one base away. The V and J genes are TRBV11-2 and TRBJ1-2; TRBD1 matches 7 bases. The CDR3 consists of 15 residues. Germline V gene data show CDR1 as SGHAT and CDR2 as FQNNGV. The CDR3 sequence: CVSSTGRQGKGENTF. The CDR3 coding sequence is TGTGTCAGCAGCACGGGGCGACAGGGAAAAGGGGAAAACACCTTC.

To note about this clonotype: A read error may produce the germline difference seen at one junction end. The chain is built from TRBV12-3 or TRBV12-4 and TRBJ2-1, with 8 positions matching TRBD2. The CDR3 covers 14 residues. DNA of the CDR3: TGTGACAGCAGTTTGCCCGGGAGGGGTGGGGAGCAGTTCTTC. Translated: CDSSLPGRGGEQFF.

A word on this clonotype: One junction end disagrees with the germline gene, perhaps due to a read error. The rearrangement joins TRBV29-1 to TRBJ2-3, with D uncertain. Looked up from germline, CDR1 is SQVTM and CDR2 is ANQGSEA. This CDR3 spans 13 amino acids. The CDR3 protein is CSVDLADGPGQYF. The CDR3, as DNA: TGCAGTGTTGATTTGGCGGATGGCCCCGGGCAGTATTTT.